The 29 T cell receptor beta chains given below trace back to one sample, sequenced in a study of T cell repertoires in cytomegalovirus infection. These receptors have no identified antigens. Via MiXCR, TCRdb re-called the reads, giving one row per CDR3 protein. The profile shows over 100,000 distinct CDR3 sequences, 10% of them singletons. Input material: PBMCs, sequenced either directly or after in vitro stimulation (not recorded which). These receptor sequences come from a human donor in good health (CMV status not recorded). Some clones in this sample may be carry-over from other donors' samples.

This clonotype has at least ten counts. The chain carries TRBV7-2 and TRBJ2-1; TRBD2 matches 12 bases. CDR1 SGHTA and CDR2 FQGNSA come from the germline V gene. V was pared by 5 bases and J by 6 bases, with 8 bases of the junction left unmatched. The CDR3 runs 16 residues. The CDR3 coding sequence is TGTGCCAGCAGCATTTCTAGCGGGAGGGGTTCCAATGAGCAGTTCTTC. It codes for CASSISSGRGSNEQFF.

This clonotype was seen a handful of times. This sequence joins TRBV7-3 and TRBJ2-7, with D perhaps TRBD1 (6 bases). V gave up 5 bases and J gave up 1 base, with 15 bases separating them. The CDR3 covers 15 residues. The V gene's germline CDR1 is SGHTA and CDR2 FQGTGA. The CDR3: CASSQTGSSSYEQYF. The CDR3, as DNA: TGTGCCAGCAGCCAAACAGGGTCCTCGTCCTACGAGCAGTACTTC.

This clonotype was recorded many times. The chain recombines TRBV24-1 with TRBJ1-1, with 10 bases aligning to TRBD1. The CDR3 has 16 amino acids. Germline CDR1 KGHDR, CDR2 SFDVKD. V shed 4 bases, J shed 1 base, and the junction held 5 bases outside the gene matches. CDR3 sequence (DNA): TGTGCCACCAGTGACTCGGGACAGGGGCCGAACACTGAAGCTTTCTTT. It translates to CATSDSGQGPNTEAFF.

In its sample, this clonotype was seen many times. This chain links TRBV7-2 with TRBJ1-1; 7 nucleotides agree with TRBD1. The length of the CDR3 is 13 residues. Trimming removed 0 bases from V and 7 bases from J; junction bases left unmatched: 2. Germline V gives CDR1 SGHTA, CDR2 FQGNSA. The CDR3 DNA sequence: TGTGCCAGCAGCTTAGCCACAGGGGTTGAAGCTTTCTTT. It yields the protein CASSLATGVEAFF. Together with reference TRBV7-2 and TRBJ1-1, the CDR3 gives the full variable domain: GAGVSQSPSNKVTEKGKDVELRCDPISGHTALYWYRQSLGQGLEFLIYFQGNSAPDKSGLPSDRFSAERTGGSVSTLTIQRTQQEDSAVYLCASSLATGVEAFFGQGTRLTVV.

This clonotype was observed at least ten times. The rearrangement uses TRBV19 and TRBJ1-4, with D maybe TRBD1 (6 bases). The CDR3 length is 15 residues. CDR1 is LNHDA, CDR2 SQIVND, per germline (reference sequence). Trimming removed 9 bases at V and 3 bases at J, with 17 bases between. This CDR3 is CASVPRGVANEKLFF. CDR3 sequence (DNA): TGTGCCAGCGTCCCGAGGGGGGTGGCTAATGAAAAACTGTTTTTT. Using reference TRBV19 and TRBJ1-4 for the parts outside the CDR3, the full variable domain is DGGITQSPKYLFRKEGQNVTLSCEQNLNHDAMYWYRQDPGQGLRLIYYSQIVNDFQKGDIAEGYSVSREKKESFPLTVTSAQKNPTAFYLCASVPRGVANEKLFFGSGTQLSVL.

This clonotype came up many times. The rearrangement joins TRBV18 to TRBJ1-1, with D maybe TRBD1 (6 bases). The germline V gene encodes CDR1 KGHSH and CDR2 LQKENI. V was pared by 2 bases and J by 10 bases, with 17 bases between. The length of the CDR3 is 14 residues. The CDR3 spells CASSPEATGQGAFF. DNA of the CDR3: TGTGCCAGCTCACCAGAAGCCACAGGGCAGGGAGCTTTCTTT.

At least ten counts were recorded for this clonotype. The gene calls are TRBV7-2 and TRBJ2-7; 8 bases are a match to TRBD2. CDR1 and CDR2 from the germline V gene are SGHTA and FQGNSA. The trim removed 7 bases at V and 0 bases at J, leaving 11 bases unmatched. The CDR3 length is 16 residues. Here the CDR3 reads CASTTRKRESSYEQYF. In DNA form, the CDR3 reads TGTGCCAGCACCACCCGGAAGCGGGAGAGCTCCTACGAGCAGTACTTC. The full variable domain, in which reference TRBV7-2 and TRBJ2-7 provide the parts outside the CDR3, is GAGVSQSPSNKVTEKGKDVELRCDPISGHTALYWYRQSLGQGLEFLIYFQGNSAPDKSGLPSDRFSAERTGGSVSTLTIQRTQQEDSAVYLCASTTRKRESSYEQYFGPGTRLTVT.

The chain uses TRBV5-5 and TRBJ2-3; D is possibly TRBD2 (7 bases). Germline lookup yields CDR1 SGHKS and CDR2 YYEKEE (reference sequence). The CDR3 has 20 residues. With 4 bases removed from V and 4 bases from J, the gap between germline ends came to 31 bases. CDR3 DNA: TGTGCCAGCAGCACATCGACCCAAGCAATGGGGGGGCTTGCGGCAGATACGCAGTATTTT. This codes for CASSTSTQAMGGLAADTQYF.

The chain recombines TRBV2 with TRBJ2-5; 13 bases line up with TRBD2. V was pared by 5 bases and J by 7 bases, with 10 bases of the junction left unmatched. CDR3 size: 16 residues. CDR1 is SNHLY, CDR2 FYNNEI, per germline. This CDR3 is CASSQRGLAGDGTQYF. The CDR3 DNA sequence: TGTGCCAGCAGTCAAAGAGGACTAGCGGGAGATGGGACCCAGTACTTC.

The sample holds many counts of this clonotype. This chain connects TRBV6-2 or TRBV6-3 to TRBJ2-1; 10 positions match TRBD2. From germline, CDR1 is MNHEY and CDR2 SVGEGT. The junction had 7 bases not matched to a gene; V was cut back by 6 bases and J by 5 bases. The CDR3 spans 15 residues. CDR3 in DNA: TGTGCCAGCAGGGAGGGACTAGCGTGGAACAATGAGCAGTTCTTC. This encodes CASREGLAWNNEQFF.

There are many counts of this clonotype. The chain employs TRBV7-2 and TRBJ2-7, with TRBD2 as a possible D gene (6 bases). In germline, CDR1 is SGHTA, CDR2 FQGNSA. There are 15 residues in the CDR3. The V end lost 5 bases, the J end lost 3 bases, and 17 bases lay between the germline ends. CDR3 DNA sequence: TGTGCCAGCAGCGCATCCATAGCGGAGAGCTACGAGCAGTACGTC. It yields the protein CASSASIAESYEQYV.

In DNA form, the CDR3 reads TGTGCCAGTACCCCAGACCCGGGGGAGACCCAGTACTTC. Residues: CASTPDPGETQYF. This chain links TRBV19 with TRBJ2-5, with D perhaps matching TRBD2 (5 bases). The CDR3 is 13 amino acids. Between the trimmed V and J ends, which lost 7 bases and 5 bases, there was a span of 14 bases. CDR1 and CDR2 (germline): LNHDA, SQIVND (reference sequence).

This clonotype appeared many times. The V call is TRBV7-2, the J call TRBJ2-4; the D is unclear. CDR3 size: 14 residues. V was pared by 3 bases and J by 1 base, with 7 bases between. Germline V gives CDR1 SGHTA, CDR2 FQGNSA. The DNA of the CDR3 is TGTGCCAGCAGCTTGGCCCCGGCCAAAAACATTCAGTACTTC. This sequence encodes CASSLAPAKNIQYF.

This clonotype was observed a few times. The chain recombines TRBV7-3 with TRBJ2-1; D ambiguous. Germline CDR1 reads SGHTA; CDR2 reads FQGTGA. Trimming took off 2 bases at V and 2 bases at J, with 10 bases between the two ends. The CDR3 has 15 amino acids. CDR3: CASSLYTDTYNEQFF. In nucleotides, the CDR3 is TGTGCCAGCAGCTTATATACGGATACCTACAATGAGCAGTTCTTC.

The chain couples TRBV12-3 or TRBV12-4 to TRBJ1-3, with TRBD1 as a possible D gene (5 bases). Trimming took off 2 bases at V and 6 bases at J, with 11 bases between the two ends. The length of the CDR3 is 14 residues. The CDR3 region has the DNA TGTGCCAGCAGTTTAAGTGGGGCGACAAACACCATATATTTT. This gives the protein CASSLSGATNTIYF.

This clonotype was counted ten times or more. The V and J genes are TRBV28 and TRBJ2-1; no clear D. The CDR3 runs 13 residues. The V gene's germline CDR1 is MDHEN and CDR2 SYDVKM. The V end was cut by 6 bases, the J end by 7 bases, with 13 bases between. The CDR3 DNA is TGTGCCAGCAGGCACCTTTCTAGGAATGAGCAGTTCTTC. Amino acids: CASRHLSRNEQFF. Looking up the rest from reference TRBV28 and TRBJ2-1 gives the full variable domain: DVKVTQSSRYLVKRTGEKVFLECVQDMDHENMFWYRQDPGLGLRLIYFSYDVKMKEKGDIPEGYSVSREKKERFSLILESASTNQTSMYLCASRHLSRNEQFFGPGTRLTVL.

The J gene is TRBJ2-5, the V gene TRBV24-1; 7 bases fit TRBD2. Germline values: CDR1 KGHDR, CDR2 SFDVKD. V shed 3 bases, J shed 3 bases, and the junction held 6 bases outside the gene matches. This CDR3 has 15 amino acids. In nucleotides, the CDR3 is TGTGCCACCAGTGATCCGGGACGGGGGGAAGAGACCCAGTACTTC. This gives the protein CATSDPGRGEETQYF.

The chain couples TRBV12-3 or TRBV12-4 to TRBJ2-2; D uncertain. There are 12 residues in the CDR3. Trimming took 3 bases from V and 7 from J, leaving 6 bases between them. The DNA for the CDR3 is TGTGCCAGCAGTTTTGGTGTCGGGGAGCTGTTTTTT. It specifies CASSFGVGELFF.

This clonotype was seen a few times. The chain is built from TRBV19 and TRBJ2-1; 8 positions agree with TRBD2. CDR3 length: 14 amino acids. Trimming removed 3 bases from V and 6 bases from J; junction bases left unmatched: 4. CDR1 is LNHDA and CDR2 is SQIVND in the germline V gene (reference sequence). CDR3 in DNA: TGTGCCAGTAGTATGTCGGGAGGGCTCAATGAGCAGTTCTTC. Translating gives CASSMSGGLNEQFF.

This clonotype is a singleton in its sample. This chain joins TRBV11-1 and TRBJ2-2, with TRBD1 matching 7 bases. V was clipped by 6 bases and J by 0 bases; unmatched bases: 4. CDR3 length: 15 residues. Per germline, CDR1 SGHAT and CDR2 FQDESV (reference sequence). The CDR3 spells CASSRDSANTGELFF. The DNA of the CDR3 is TGTGCCAGCAGTCGGGACAGCGCGAACACCGGGGAGCTGTTTTTT.

V gene TRBV27 combines with J gene TRBJ1-6; TRBD1 matches 8 bases. CDR3 length equals 12 residues. Germline V gene data show CDR1 as MNHEY and CDR2 as SMNVEV (reference sequence). The V segment lost 6 bases and the J segment 16 bases; nucleotides outside the gene matches: 8. For the CDR3, the DNA is TGTGCCAGCAGAAGAGACAGGGGAGGGCTCCACTTT. Its translation is CASRRDRGGLHF.

There are a few counts of this clonotype. The rearrangement uses TRBV2 and TRBJ1-2; 12 positions agree with TRBD1. The CDR3 is 17 amino acids. The V gene's germline CDR1 is SNHLY and CDR2 FYNNEI. The junction had 10 bases not matched to a gene; V was cut back by 2 bases and J by 6 bases. This chain's CDR3 is CASSEKFLGQGANGYTF. The CDR3 DNA reads TGTGCCAGCAGTGAAAAGTTTTTGGGACAGGGGGCGAATGGCTACACCTTC.

This clonotype was found many times. The chain couples TRBV28 to TRBJ2-2; 7 bases agree with TRBD1. This CDR3 region has 16 residues. Trimming took 6 bases from V and 3 from J; bases not matched to a gene: 10. The germline gives CDR1 MDHEN, CDR2 SYDVKM. The CDR3 region is CASSGAQGRDTGELFF. CDR3 coding DNA: TGTGCCAGCAGCGGGGCACAGGGGCGGGACACCGGGGAGCTGTTTTTT.

This clonotype was seen ten or more times. The chain carries TRBV7-2 and TRBJ2-1; perhaps TRBD2 as D (6 bases). The V end was cut by 5 bases, the J end by 4 bases, with 12 bases between. The CDR3 loop spans 14 amino acids. The V gene's germline CDR1 is SGHTA and CDR2 FQGNSA. This chain's CDR3 is CASSRDFSYNEQFF. CDR3 in DNA: TGTGCCAGCAGCCGGGACTTCTCTTACAATGAGCAGTTCTTC.

The chain carries TRBV18 and TRBJ1-5; 10 bases are a match to TRBD1. V trimming: 3 bases; J trimming: 7 bases; junction bases outside the gene matches: 15. CDR1 and CDR2 from the germline V gene are KGHSH and LQKENI. This CDR3 region has 18 residues. As DNA, the CDR3 is TGTGCCAGCTCACCTAATCCGGGACAGGGGTTAGTGTGGCAGCCCCAGCATTTT. Its protein product is CASSPNPGQGLVWQPQHF.

In its sample, this clonotype was seen many times. The chain combines TRBV28 with TRBJ2-7; no firm D call. Germline CDR1 reads MDHEN; CDR2 reads SYDVKM. V was cut by 5 bases and J by 2 bases, with 16 bases left in between. CDR3 length: 15 amino acids. DNA for the CDR3: TGTGCCAGCAGTCCCCCTCGCCAGACCACCTACGAGCAGTACTTC. It encodes CASSPPRQTTYEQYF.

This clonotype has at least ten counts. The chain uses TRBV27 and TRBJ2-7; D is undetermined. The germline V gene has CDR1 MNHEY and CDR2 SMNVEV (reference sequence). Trimming took off 8 bases at V and 7 bases at J, with 15 bases between the two ends. The CDR3 has 12 residues. CDR3 in amino acids: CASGTALGEQYV. CDR3 DNA sequence: TGTGCCAGCGGTACAGCCCTCGGGGAGCAGTACGTC.

This clonotype turned up a few times. This chain uses TRBV2 with TRBJ1-6; D may be TRBD1 (5 bases). Germline values: CDR1 SNHLY, CDR2 FYNNEI. The CDR3 totals 11 residues. V dropped 3 bases and J dropped 18 bases, with 12 bases sitting between them. The CDR3 DNA follows: TGTGCCAGCAGTGAGGGGGACGGGGGCCACTTT. Its translation is CASSEGDGGHF.

The chain employs TRBV27 and TRBJ1-1; D perhaps matches TRBD1 (5 bases). Germline V lookup: CDR1 MNHEY, CDR2 SMNVEV (reference sequence). CDR3 length: 11 amino acids. V lost 7 bases and J 7 bases, leaving 10 bases between the germline ends. The CDR3 DNA follows: TGTGCCAGCACCGGGGGTTTTGAAGCTTTCTTT. This translates into CASTGGFEAFF.